The source of this T cell receptor beta chain is a study of blood T cells in healthy people across ages. The authors ran a second PCR of about 7 to 11 cycles using a sample-barcoded 5' primer and a J-beta primer mix. TCRdb reanalysed the 5' RACE reads using MiXCR and keeps one entry per CDR3 protein. The repertoire holds about 690,000 distinct CDR3 sequences, with 35% to 50% as singletons. Trimming cost V 5 bases and J 0 bases, with 13 bases left between them. The CDR3 runs to 15 residues. Germline V gives CDR1 MNHEY, CDR2 SVGAGI. Sequencing input: blood. The receptor was derived from a man older than 75 in good health. This sequence joins TRBV6-5 and TRBJ1-1; TRBD1 is a possible D gene (5 bases). In nucleotides, the CDR3 is TGTGCCAGCAGTCATCGGGACCCGATGAACACTGAAGCTTTCTTT. Protein product: CASSHRDPMNTEAFF.